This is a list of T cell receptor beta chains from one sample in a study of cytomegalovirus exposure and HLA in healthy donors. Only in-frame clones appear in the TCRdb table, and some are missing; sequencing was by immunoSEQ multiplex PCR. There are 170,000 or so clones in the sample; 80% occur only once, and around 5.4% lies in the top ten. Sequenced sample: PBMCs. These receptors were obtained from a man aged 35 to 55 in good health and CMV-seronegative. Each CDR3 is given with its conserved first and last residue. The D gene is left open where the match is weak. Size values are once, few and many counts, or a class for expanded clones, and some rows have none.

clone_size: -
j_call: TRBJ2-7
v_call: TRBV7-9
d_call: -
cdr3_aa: CASSLSWQTYEQYF
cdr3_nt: TGTGCCAGCAGCTTAAGTTGGCAGACCTACGAGCAGTACTTC

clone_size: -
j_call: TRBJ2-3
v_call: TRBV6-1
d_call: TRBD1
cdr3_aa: CASSERTGGGTDTQYF
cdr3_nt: TGTGCCAGCAGTGAAAGAACAGGGGGCGGGACAGATACGCAGTATTTT

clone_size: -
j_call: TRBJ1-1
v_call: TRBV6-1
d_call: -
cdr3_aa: CASIPAGFRNTEAFF
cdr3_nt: TGTGCCAGCATTCCTGCGGGCTTTCGGAACACTGAAGCTTTCTTT

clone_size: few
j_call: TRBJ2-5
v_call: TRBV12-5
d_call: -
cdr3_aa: CASGTDRQETQYF
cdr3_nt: TGTGCTAGTGGTACGGACAGACAAGAGACCCAGTACTTC

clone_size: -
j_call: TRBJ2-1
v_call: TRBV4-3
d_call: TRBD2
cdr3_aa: CASSQGTSGYNEQFF
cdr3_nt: TGCGCCAGCAGCCAAGGGACTAGTGGCTACAATGAGCAGTTCTTC

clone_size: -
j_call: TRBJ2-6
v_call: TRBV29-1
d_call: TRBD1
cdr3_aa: CSAEDRGDNVLTF
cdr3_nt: TGCAGCGCTGAAGACAGGGGCGACAACGTCCTGACTTTC

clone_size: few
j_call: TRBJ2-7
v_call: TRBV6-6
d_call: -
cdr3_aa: CASSYRGGTYEQYF
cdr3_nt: TGTGCCAGCAGTTACCGCGGGGGCACATACGAGCAGTACTTC

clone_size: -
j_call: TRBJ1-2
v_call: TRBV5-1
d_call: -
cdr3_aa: CASSLLSGSNYGYTF
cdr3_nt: TGCGCCAGCAGCTTGCTGTCAGGCTCTAACTATGGCTACACCTTC

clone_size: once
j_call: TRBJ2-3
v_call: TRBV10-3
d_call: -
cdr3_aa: CAISDGETDTQYF
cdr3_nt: TGTGCCATCAGTGACGGGGAGACAGATACGCAGTATTTT

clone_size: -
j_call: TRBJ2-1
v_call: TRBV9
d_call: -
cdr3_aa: CASSYSTSNGNEQFF
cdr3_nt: TGTGCCAGCAGCTACTCAACTTCAAATGGCAATGAGCAGTTCTTC

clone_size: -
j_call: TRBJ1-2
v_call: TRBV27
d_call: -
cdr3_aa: CASSRQGLYGYTF
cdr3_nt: TGTGCCAGCAGTCGTCAGGGCCTTTATGGCTACACCTTC

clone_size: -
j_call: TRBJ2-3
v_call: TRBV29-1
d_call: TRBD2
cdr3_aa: CSVQAGVVRDTQYF
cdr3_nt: TGCAGCGTACAGGCGGGAGTTGTTCGAGATACGCAGTATTTT

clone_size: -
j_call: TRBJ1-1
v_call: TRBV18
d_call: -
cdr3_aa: CASSLQDWTEAFF
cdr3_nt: TGTGCCAGCTCACTTCAGGACTGGACTGAAGCTTTCTTT

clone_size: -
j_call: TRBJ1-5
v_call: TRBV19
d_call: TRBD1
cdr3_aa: CASSIPGARQGASNQPQHF
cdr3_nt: TGTGCCAGTAGTATTCCGGGCGCCCGACAGGGGGCGAGCAATCAGCCCCAGCATTTT

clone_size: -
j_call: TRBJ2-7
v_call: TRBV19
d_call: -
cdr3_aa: CASSMRRPYEQYF
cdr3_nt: TGTGCCAGTAGTATGCGCCGTCCCTACGAGCAGTACTTC

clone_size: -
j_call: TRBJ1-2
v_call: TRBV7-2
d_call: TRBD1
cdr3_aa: CASSLGGTVIAGYTF
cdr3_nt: TGTGCCAGCAGCTTAGGAGGGACAGTGATCGCTGGCTACACCTTC

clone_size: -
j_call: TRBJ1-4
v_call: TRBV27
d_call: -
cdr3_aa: CASSPDYHRVTNEKLFF
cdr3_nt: TGTGCCAGCAGTCCCGACTACCACAGGGTGACTAATGAAAAACTGTTTTTT

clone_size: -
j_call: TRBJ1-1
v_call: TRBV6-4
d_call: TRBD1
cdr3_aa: CASSVEQGAEAFF
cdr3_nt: TGTGCCAGCAGTGTCGAACAGGGGGCTGAAGCTTTCTTT

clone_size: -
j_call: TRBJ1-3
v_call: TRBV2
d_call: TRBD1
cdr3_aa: CASSESPGGGPPGNTIYF
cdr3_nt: TGTGCCAGCAGTGAATCCCCAGGGGGAGGCCCTCCAGGAAACACCATATATTTT

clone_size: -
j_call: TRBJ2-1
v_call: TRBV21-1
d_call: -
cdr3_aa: CASSPQGEYNEQFF
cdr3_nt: TGTGCCAGCAGCCCCCAGGGGGAGTACAATGAGCAGTTCTTC

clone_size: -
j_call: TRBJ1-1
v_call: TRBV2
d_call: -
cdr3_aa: CASSDGPYTEAFF
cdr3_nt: TGTGCCAGCAGTGATGGCCCTTACACTGAAGCTTTCTTT

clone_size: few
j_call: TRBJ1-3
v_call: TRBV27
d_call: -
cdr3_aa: CASSPQVAYSGNTIYF
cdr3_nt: TGTGCCAGCAGTCCCCAGGTTGCCTACTCTGGAAACACCATATATTTT

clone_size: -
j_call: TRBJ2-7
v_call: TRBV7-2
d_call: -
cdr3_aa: CASSRSRYEQYF
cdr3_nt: TGTGCCAGCAGCCGGAGTCGCTACGAGCAGTACTTC

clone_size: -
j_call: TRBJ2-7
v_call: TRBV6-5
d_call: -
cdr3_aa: CASSRQDLGEQYF
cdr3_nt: TGTGCCAGCAGTCGACAGGATCTGGGGGAGCAGTACTTC

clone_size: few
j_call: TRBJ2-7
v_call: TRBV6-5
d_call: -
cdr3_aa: CASSPDRRSSYEQYF
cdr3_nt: TGTGCCAGCAGTCCGGACAGACGGAGCTCCTACGAGCAGTACTTC

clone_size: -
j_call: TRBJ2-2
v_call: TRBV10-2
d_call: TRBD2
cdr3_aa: CASSELLAGGFTGELFF
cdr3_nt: TGCGCCAGCAGTGAGTTGCTAGCGGGGGGTTTTACCGGGGAGCTGTTTTTT

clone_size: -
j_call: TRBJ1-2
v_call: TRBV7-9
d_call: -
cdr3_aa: CASSLKWALTNYGYTF
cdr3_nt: TGTGCCAGCAGCTTAAAATGGGCTCTTACTAACTATGGCTACACCTTC

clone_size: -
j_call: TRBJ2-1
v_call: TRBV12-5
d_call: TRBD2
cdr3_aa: CASGFSGGYNEQFF
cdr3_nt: TGTGCTAGTGGTTTTTCGGGGGGCTACAATGAGCAGTTCTTC

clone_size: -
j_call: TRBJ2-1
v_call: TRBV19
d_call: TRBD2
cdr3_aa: CASSMWLAGANEQFF
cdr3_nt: TGTGCCAGTAGTATGTGGCTAGCGGGTGCCAATGAGCAGTTCTTC

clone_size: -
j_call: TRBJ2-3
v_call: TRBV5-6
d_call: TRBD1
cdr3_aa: CASSFGTGGFGDTQYF
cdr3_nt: TGTGCCAGCAGCTTCGGGACAGGGGGGTTCGGGGATACGCAGTATTTT

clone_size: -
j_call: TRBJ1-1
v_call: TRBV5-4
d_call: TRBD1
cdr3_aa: CASSLGDRATHREAFF
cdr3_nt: TGTGCCAGCAGCTTGGGGGACAGGGCCACACATCGGGAAGCTTTCTTT

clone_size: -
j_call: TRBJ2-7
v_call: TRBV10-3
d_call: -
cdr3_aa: CAISESMAGAPYEQYF
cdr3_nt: TGTGCCATCAGTGAGTCCATGGCGGGGGCCCCCTACGAGCAGTACTTC

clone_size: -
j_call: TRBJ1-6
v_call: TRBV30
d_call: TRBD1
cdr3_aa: CAWSAQGFYNSPLHF
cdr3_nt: TGTGCCTGGAGTGCACAGGGGTTTTATAATTCACCCCTCCACTTT

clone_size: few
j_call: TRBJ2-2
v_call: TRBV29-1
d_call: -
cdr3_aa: CSSARENTGELFF
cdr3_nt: TGCAGCTCAGCCAGGGAGAACACCGGGGAGCTGTTTTTT

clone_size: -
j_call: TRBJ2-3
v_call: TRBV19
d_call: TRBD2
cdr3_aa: CASGLAGPDTQYF
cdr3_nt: TGTGCCAGCGGACTAGCGGGGCCAGATACGCAGTATTTT

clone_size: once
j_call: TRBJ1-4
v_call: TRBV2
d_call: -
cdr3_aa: CASTLEGFNEKLFF
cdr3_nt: TGTGCCAGCACCCTGGAGGGTTTTAATGAAAAACTGTTTTTT

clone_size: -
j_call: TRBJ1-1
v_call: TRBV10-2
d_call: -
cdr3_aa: CASRLGPSNTEAFF
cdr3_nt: TGCGCCAGCAGGTTGGGGCCGTCGAACACTGAAGCTTTCTTT

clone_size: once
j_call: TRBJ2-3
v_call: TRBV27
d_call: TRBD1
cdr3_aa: CPKSRGCTDTQYF
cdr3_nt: TGTCCAAAAAGCAGGGGGTGCACAGATACGCAGTATTTT

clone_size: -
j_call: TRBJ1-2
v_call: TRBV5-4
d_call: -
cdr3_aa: CASSQGSGYGYTF
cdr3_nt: TGTGCCAGCAGCCAGGGGAGCGGCTATGGCTACACCTTC

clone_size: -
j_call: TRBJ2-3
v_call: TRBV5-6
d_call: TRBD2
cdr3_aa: CASTAGGVSTDTQYF
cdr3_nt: TGTGCCAGCACCGCGGGGGGGGTCTCCACAGATACGCAGTATTTT